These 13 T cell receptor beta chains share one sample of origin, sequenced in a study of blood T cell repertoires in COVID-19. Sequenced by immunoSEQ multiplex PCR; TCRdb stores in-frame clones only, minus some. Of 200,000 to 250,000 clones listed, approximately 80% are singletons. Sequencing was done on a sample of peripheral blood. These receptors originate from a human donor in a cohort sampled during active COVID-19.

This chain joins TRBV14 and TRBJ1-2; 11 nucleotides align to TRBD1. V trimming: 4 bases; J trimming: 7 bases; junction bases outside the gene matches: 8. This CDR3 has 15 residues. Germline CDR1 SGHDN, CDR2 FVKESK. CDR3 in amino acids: CASSPSRDRGGGYTF. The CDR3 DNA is TGTGCCAGCAGCCCCTCCCGGGACAGGGGGGGTGGCTACACCTTC.

CDR3 region: CASSPSLGGTADTGELFF. Here the CDR3 DNA reads TGTGCCAGCAGTCCCTCCCTGGGCGGGACGGCGGACACCGGGGAGCTGTTTTTT. V is TRBV13 and J is TRBJ2-2; possibly TRBD2 for D (6 bases). The germline V gene has CDR1 PRHDT and CDR2 FYEKMQ (reference sequence). This CDR3 contains 18 residues. Trimming pared 6 bases from V and 3 bases from J, leaving 23 bases between.

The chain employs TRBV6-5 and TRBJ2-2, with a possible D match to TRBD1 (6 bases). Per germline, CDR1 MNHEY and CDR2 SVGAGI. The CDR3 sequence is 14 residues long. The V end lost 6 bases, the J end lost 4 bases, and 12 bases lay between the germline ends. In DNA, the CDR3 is TGTGCCAGCAGAACAGGGTACGCCACCGGGGAGCTGTTTTTT. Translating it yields CASRTGYATGELFF.

The CDR3 loop reads CAADKQNSNQPQHF. As DNA, the CDR3 is TGTGCCGCCGACAAGCAAAATAGCAATCAGCCCCAGCATTTT. The J gene is TRBJ1-5, the V gene TRBV10-3; no firm D call. Trimming took off 11 bases at V and 0 bases at J, with 14 bases between the two ends. The CDR3 has 14 amino acids. Germline V CDR1 and CDR2: ENHRY, SYGVKD.

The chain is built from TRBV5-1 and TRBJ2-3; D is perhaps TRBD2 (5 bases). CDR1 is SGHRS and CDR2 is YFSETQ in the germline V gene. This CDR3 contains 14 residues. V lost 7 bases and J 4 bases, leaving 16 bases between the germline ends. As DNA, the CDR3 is TGCGCCAGCGAGCGAGGGAGTATCTCAGATACGCAGTATTTT. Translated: CASERGSISDTQYF.

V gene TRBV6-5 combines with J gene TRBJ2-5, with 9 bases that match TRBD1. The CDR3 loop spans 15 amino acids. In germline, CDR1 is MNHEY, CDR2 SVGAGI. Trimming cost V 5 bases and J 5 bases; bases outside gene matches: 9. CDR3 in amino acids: CASSTRTGERETQYF. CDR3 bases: TGTGCCAGCAGTACCCGGACAGGGGAGAGGGAGACCCAGTACTTC.

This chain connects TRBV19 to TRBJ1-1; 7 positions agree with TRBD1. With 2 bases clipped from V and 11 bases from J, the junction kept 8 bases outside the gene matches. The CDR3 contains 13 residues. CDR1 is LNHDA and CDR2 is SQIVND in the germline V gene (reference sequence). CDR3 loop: CASSIRSRGNAFF. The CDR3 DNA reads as TGTGCCAGTAGTATAAGGTCCAGGGGGAATGCTTTCTTT.

CDR3 sequence reads: CASSSGRGNEAFF. DNA for the CDR3: TGTGCCAGCAGCAGTGGTCGGGGAAATGAAGCTTTCTTT. The gene calls are TRBV21-1 and TRBJ1-1. TRBV21-1 is described as a pseudogene. This CDR3 comprises 13 residues.

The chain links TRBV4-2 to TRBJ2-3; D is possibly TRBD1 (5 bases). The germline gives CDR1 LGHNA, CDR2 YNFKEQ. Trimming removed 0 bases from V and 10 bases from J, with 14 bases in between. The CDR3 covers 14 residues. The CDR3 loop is CASSQDLKGVSQYF. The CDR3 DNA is TGTGCCAGCAGCCAAGATCTAAAAGGGGTATCGCAGTATTTT.

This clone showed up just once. The CDR3 nucleotides are TGTGCCAGCAGCTTAAAATCTCCAGATACGCAGTATTTT. Translated, it gives CASSLKSPDTQYF. This chain links TRBV7-3 with TRBJ2-3; D remains ambiguous. The CDR3 runs 13 residues. Germline CDR1 SGHTA, CDR2 FQGTGA. V was trimmed by 1 base and J by 4 bases, leaving 6 bases between them.

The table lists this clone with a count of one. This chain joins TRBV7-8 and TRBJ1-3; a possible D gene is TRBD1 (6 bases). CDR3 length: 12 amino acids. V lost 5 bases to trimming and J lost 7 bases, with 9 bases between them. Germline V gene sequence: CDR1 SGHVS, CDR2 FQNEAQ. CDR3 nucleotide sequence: TGTGCCAGCAGCCTCCAGGGGAACACCATATATTTT. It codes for CASSLQGNTIYF.

CDR3 in amino acids: CASSRGRGGCGYTF. The CDR3 DNA sequence: TGTGCCAGCAGCCGAGGGAGAGGGGGATGCGGCTACACCTTC. This chain links TRBV11-3 with TRBJ1-2; perhaps TRBD1 as D (6 bases). The length of the CDR3 is 14 residues. Germline values: CDR1 SGHNT, CDR2 YENEEA. The ends were cut back, 5 bases at V and 8 bases at J, with 18 bases in the middle.

The CDR3 sequence: CASSPDRAGTEAFF. In nucleotides, the CDR3 is TGCGCCAGCAGCCCCGACAGGGCCGGCACTGAAGCTTTCTTT. V usage is TRBV5-1 and J usage is TRBJ1-1; 7 bases are a match to TRBD1. This CDR3 contains 14 residues. Per germline, CDR1 SGHRS and CDR2 YFSETQ. V trimming: 4 bases; J trimming: 4 bases; junction bases outside the gene matches: 7.